This T cell receptor (beta chain) was sequenced for a study of preoperative IRX-2 immunotherapy in early breast cancer. As to treatment: preoperative locoregional IRX-2 cytokine immunotherapy. This phase Ib study tested locoregional IRX-2 cytokine immunotherapy given before surgery. Profiling relied on immunoSEQ multiplex PCR, and the TCRdb table lists in-frame clones only, not all of them. The sample lists around 30,000 clones, approximately 84% occurring once. This CDR3 has 14 residues. Germline loops: CDR1 MNHGY, CDR2 SAAAGT. Trimming removed 8 bases at V and 1 base at J, with 14 bases between. The sample here was lymph node tissue, taken before IRX-2 immunotherapy. The origin of this receptor is a human donor with breast cancer. The V gene is TRBV6-8, the J gene TRBJ1-2; D might be TRBD1 (6 bases). The chain's CDR3 is CASDPSRGNYGYTF. The CDR3 bases are TGTGCCAGCGACCCATCCAGGGGTAACTATGGCTACACCTTC.